Below are 6 T cell receptor beta chains sequenced from a single sample in a study of CD8 T cells in ankylosing spondylitis. MiXCR was run by TCRdb on the 5' RACE reads, yielding one entry per CDR3 protein. The profile covers around 150,000 distinct CDR3 sequences, with approximately 10% appearing a single time and just under 30% taken by the ten largest. The sequencing input was blood, either unsorted or a sorted T cell fraction (not recorded which). These receptors were taken from a male donor with ankylosing spondylitis or in good health (not recorded which).

This clonotype occurred many times. The chain uses TRBV19 and TRBJ1-1; 8 nucleotides match TRBD1. The V segment lost 6 bases and the J segment 4 bases; nucleotides outside the gene matches: 4. Per germline, CDR1 LNHDA and CDR2 SQIVND (reference sequence). The CDR3 contains 13 residues. The CDR3 sequence is CASSNTGGTEAFF. As DNA, the CDR3 is TGTGCCAGTAGCAACACAGGGGGCACTGAAGCTTTCTTT.

This clonotype has at least ten counts. CDR3 DNA sequence: TGTGCCAGCAGCAATTCGGGACAGGCCTACGAGCAGTACTTC. Protein product: CASSNSGQAYEQYF. The chain carries TRBV3-1 and TRBJ2-7; 8 nucleotides align to TRBD1. Germline-derived CDR1 and CDR2 are LGHDT and YNNKEL (reference sequence). After removal of 5 bases from V and 2 bases from J, the junction contained 5 bases not matched to a gene. The CDR3 is 14 residues long.

This clonotype occurred many times. The chain combines TRBV20-1 with TRBJ2-3, with 11 bases fitting TRBD1. After removal of 1 base from V and 1 base from J, the junction contained 1 base not matched to a gene. The CDR3 consists of 15 residues. Germline V gene data show CDR1 as DFQATT and CDR2 as SNEGSKA (reference sequence). The CDR3 nucleotides read TGCAGTGCTAGAGGGGGACAGGGGGGCACAGATACGCAGTATTTT. It codes for CSARGGQGGTDTQYF.

The chain uses TRBV5-1 and TRBJ1-1, with D maybe TRBD1 (5 bases). The CDR3 loop spans 15 amino acids. Trimming removed 1 base from V and 4 bases from J, with 14 bases in between. CDR1 SGHRS and CDR2 YFSETQ come from the germline V gene. CDR3: CASSLWGGGSTEAFF. In nucleotides, the CDR3 is TGCGCCAGCAGCTTGTGGGGGGGAGGGAGCACTGAAGCTTTCTTT.

There are many counts of this clonotype. The V call is TRBV24-1, the J call TRBJ2-1; no firm D call. Germline V gives CDR1 KGHDR, CDR2 SFDVKD. The V end was cut by 4 bases, the J end by 3 bases, with 6 bases between. This CDR3 region has 13 residues. This CDR3 is CATSDSYYNEQFF. The CDR3 region has the DNA TGTGCCACCAGTGACTCCTACTACAATGAGCAGTTCTTC.

This clonotype was counted many times. The gene calls are TRBV27 and TRBJ1-4, with 10 nucleotides matching TRBD1. The CDR3 is 15 amino acids. The V and J ends lost 8 bases and 7 bases, in that order; junction bases with no gene match: 10. Germline CDR1 MNHEY, CDR2 SMNVEV (reference sequence). The CDR3 here is CASSELDRGSEKLFF. The CDR3, as DNA: TGTGCCAGCTCAGAATTGGACAGGGGGAGTGAAAAACTGTTTTTT.